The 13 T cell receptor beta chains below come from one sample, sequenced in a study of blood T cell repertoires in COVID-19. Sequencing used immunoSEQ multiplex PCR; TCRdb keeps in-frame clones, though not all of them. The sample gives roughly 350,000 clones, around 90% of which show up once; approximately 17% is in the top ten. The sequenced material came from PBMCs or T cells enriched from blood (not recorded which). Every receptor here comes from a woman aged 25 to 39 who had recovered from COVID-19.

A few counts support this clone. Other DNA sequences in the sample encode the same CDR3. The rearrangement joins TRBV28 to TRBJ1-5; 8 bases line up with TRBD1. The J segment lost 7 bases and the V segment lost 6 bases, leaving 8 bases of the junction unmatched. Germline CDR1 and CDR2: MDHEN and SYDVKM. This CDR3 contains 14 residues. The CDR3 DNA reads TGTGCCAGCAGCCCCGGACAGGGCCGGCAGCCCCAGCATTTT. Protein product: CASSPGQGRQPQHF.

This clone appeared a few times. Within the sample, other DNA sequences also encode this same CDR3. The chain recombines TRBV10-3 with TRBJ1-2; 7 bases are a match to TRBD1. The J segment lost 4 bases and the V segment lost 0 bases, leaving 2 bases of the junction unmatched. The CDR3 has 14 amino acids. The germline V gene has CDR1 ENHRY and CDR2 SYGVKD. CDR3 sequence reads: CAISESGGGYGYTF. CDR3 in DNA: TGTGCCATCAGTGAGTCAGGGGGCGGCTATGGCTACACCTTC.

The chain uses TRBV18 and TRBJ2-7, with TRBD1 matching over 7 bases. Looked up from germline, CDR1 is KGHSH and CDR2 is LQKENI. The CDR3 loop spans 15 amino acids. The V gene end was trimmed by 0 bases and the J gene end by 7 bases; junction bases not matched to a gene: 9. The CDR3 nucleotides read TGTGCCAGCTCACCACCCAGTACAGGGGCAGGGGAGCAGTACTTC. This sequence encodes CASSPPSTGAGEQYF. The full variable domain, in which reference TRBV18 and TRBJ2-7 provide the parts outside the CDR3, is NAGVMQNPRHLVRRRGQEARLRCSPMKGHSHVYWYRQLPEEGLKFMVYLQKENIIDESGMPKERFSAEFPKEGPSILRIQQVVRGDSAAYFCASSPPSTGAGEQYFGPGTRLTVT.

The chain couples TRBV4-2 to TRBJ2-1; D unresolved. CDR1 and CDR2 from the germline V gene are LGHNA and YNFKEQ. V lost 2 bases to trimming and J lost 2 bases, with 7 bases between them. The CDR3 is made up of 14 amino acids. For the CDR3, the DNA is TGTGCCAGCAGCCAATGGGCTACCTACAATGAGCAGTTCTTC. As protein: CASSQWATYNEQFF.

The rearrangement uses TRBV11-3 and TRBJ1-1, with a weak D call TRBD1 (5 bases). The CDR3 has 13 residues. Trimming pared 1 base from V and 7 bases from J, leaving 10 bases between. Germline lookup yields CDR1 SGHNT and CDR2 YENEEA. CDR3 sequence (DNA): TGTGCCAGCAGCTTAGTGGGGGAGGTTGAAGCTTTCTTT. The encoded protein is CASSLVGEVEAFF.

The CDR3 loop is CASSQEYGEETQYF. The CDR3 DNA sequence: TGTGCCAGCAGCCAAGAGTATGGAGAAGAGACCCAGTACTTC. V gene TRBV3-1 (or the pseudogene TRBV3-2) combines with J gene TRBJ2-5; D is ambiguous. CDR1 is LGHDT, CDR2 YNNKEL, per germline (reference sequence). The CDR3 sequence is 14 residues long. Between the trimmed V and J ends, which lost 0 bases and 3 bases, there was a span of 8 bases.

The DNA for the CDR3 is TGTGCCACCGGGGGTTTCTCTGGGGCCAACGTCCTGACTTTC. It translates to CATGGFSGANVLTF. The V and J genes are TRBV7-2 and TRBJ2-6; possibly TRBD2 for D (6 bases). The CDR3 extends over 14 amino acids. Trimming pared 10 bases from V and 0 bases from J, leaving 10 bases between. The germline gives CDR1 SGHTA, CDR2 FQGNSA.

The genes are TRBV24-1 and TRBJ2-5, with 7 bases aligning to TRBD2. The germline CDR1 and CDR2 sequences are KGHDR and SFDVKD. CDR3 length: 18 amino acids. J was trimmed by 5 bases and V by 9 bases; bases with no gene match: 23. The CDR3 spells CATASTGLAAGIAETQYF. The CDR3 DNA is TGTGCCACCGCCTCTACCGGGCTAGCGGCCGGGATTGCGGAGACCCAGTACTTC.

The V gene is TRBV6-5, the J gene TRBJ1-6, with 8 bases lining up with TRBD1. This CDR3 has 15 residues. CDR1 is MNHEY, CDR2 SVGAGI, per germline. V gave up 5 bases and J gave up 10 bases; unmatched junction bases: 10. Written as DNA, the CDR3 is TGTGCCAGCAGTCTTAACCAGGGGGCGCGCTCACCCCTCCACTTT. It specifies CASSLNQGARSPLHF.

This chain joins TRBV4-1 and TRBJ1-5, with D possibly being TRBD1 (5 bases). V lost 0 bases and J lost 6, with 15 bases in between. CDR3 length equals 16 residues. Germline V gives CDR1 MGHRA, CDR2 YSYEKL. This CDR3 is CASSQEGGVVAQPQHF. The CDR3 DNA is TGCGCCAGCAGCCAAGAAGGAGGGGTAGTAGCTCAGCCCCAGCATTTT.

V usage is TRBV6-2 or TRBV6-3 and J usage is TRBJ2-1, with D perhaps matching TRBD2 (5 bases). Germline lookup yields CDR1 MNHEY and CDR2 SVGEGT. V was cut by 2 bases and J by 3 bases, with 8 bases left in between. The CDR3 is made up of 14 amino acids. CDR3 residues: CASSYSGRYNEQFF. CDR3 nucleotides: TGTGCCAGCAGTTACAGCGGCCGCTACAATGAGCAGTTCTTC.

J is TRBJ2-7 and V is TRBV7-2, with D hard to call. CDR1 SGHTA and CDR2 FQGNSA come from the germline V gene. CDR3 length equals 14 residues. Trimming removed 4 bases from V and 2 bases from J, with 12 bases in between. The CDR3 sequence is CASSSLRTTYEQYF. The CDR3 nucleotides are TGTGCCAGCAGCTCCTTAAGAACTACCTACGAGCAGTACTTC.

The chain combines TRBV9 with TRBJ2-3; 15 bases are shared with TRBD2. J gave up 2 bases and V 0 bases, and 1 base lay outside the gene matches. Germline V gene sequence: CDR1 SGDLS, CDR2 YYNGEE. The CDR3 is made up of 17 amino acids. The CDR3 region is CASSVGTSGGDTDTQYF. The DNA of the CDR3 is TGTGCCAGCAGCGTAGGGACTAGCGGGGGGGACACAGATACGCAGTATTTT.